Each of the 5 T cell receptor beta chains below was sequenced from the same sample in a study of molecular identifiers for immune sequencing clone quantification (dated by TCRdb to about 2018). The library came from PCR. The sequencing machine was an Illumina HiSeq 4000. TCRdb reprocessing: public reads trimmed at Q25 with fastp, clones called with MiXCR, in-frame beta chains kept. Rows are unified per CDR3 protein, each entry keeping the most common DNA and genes. Present in this sample are about 640,000 distinct CDR3 sequences, 20% of which were seen just once. The top ten clones comprise under 0.95% of the sample. Sequencing was performed on naive CD8+ T cells from blood, with Jurkat cell RNA spiked in. The cell subset or site label, as the study defines it: FACS-sorted CD8+CD4-CCR7+CD45RA+ naive T cells. The receptors derive from a human donor in good health. Some libraries in this study had Jurkat cell RNA spiked in.

As for this clonotype: A much bigger clone sits one base away, suggesting this may be a read error. The genes are TRBV15 and TRBJ2-1; TRBD2 is a possible D gene (5 bases). The length of the CDR3 is 13 residues. V was shortened by 8 bases and J by 5 bases, with 13 bases between the two germline ends. Looked up from germline, CDR1 is LNHNV and CDR2 is YYDKDF (reference sequence). CDR3 bases: TGTGCCACCGGCCCCCGAGGGAACAATGAGCAGTTCTTC. Encoded protein: CATGPRGNNEQFF.

V and J are TRBV4-1 and TRBJ2-7, with D tentatively TRBD1 or TRBD2 (5 bases each). V lost 4 bases and J 3 bases, leaving 16 bases between the germline ends. There are 15 residues in the CDR3. Germline CDR1 and CDR2: MGHRA and YSYEKL. The CDR3 is CASSLERGRDYEQYF. The CDR3 DNA follows: TGCGCCAGCAGCCTAGAGAGGGGCAGGGACTACGAGCAGTACTTC.

This clonotype was counted between two and nine times. The chain couples TRBV7-9 to TRBJ2-1; maybe TRBD1 (6 bases). V lost 3 bases, J lost 6 bases, and 12 bases lay in between. Germline CDR1 is SEHNR and CDR2 is FQNEAQ (reference sequence). The CDR3 totals 14 residues. The CDR3 DNA reads as TGTGCCAGCAGCTTCAGGACAGCCGGCAATGAGCAGTTCTTC. This gives the protein CASSFRTAGNEQFF.

The chain is built from TRBV12-3 or TRBV12-4 and TRBJ1-1, with D uncertain. This CDR3 has 12 residues. Trimming took off 3 bases at V and 5 bases at J, with 7 bases between the two ends. In nucleotides, the CDR3 is TGTGCCAGCAGTTTTGAGAGAACTGAAGCTTTCTTT. Translation: CASSFERTEAFF.

The table lists this clonotype with many counts. V usage is TRBV27 and J usage is TRBJ1-5; D gene ambiguous. V lost 10 bases, J lost 0 bases, and 13 bases lay in between. CDR1 and CDR2 (germline): MNHEY, SMNVEV (reference sequence). The CDR3 consists of 14 residues. CDR3 sequence reads: CATGEAGSNQPQHF. The CDR3, as DNA: TGTGCCACGGGAGAGGCCGGTAGCAATCAGCCCCAGCATTTT.